Below are 31 T cell receptor beta chains sequenced from a single sample in a study of blood T cell repertoires in COVID-19. TCRdb keeps only in-frame clones here, not all; method: immunoSEQ multiplex PCR. The profile shows roughly 270,000 clones, 65% to 90% of them singletons. Sequenced material: peripheral blood. Receptor source: a man in his fifties or sixties with active or convalescent COVID-19.

This rearrangement joins TRBV20-1 to TRBJ2-5; the match to TRBD2 covers 7 bases. The CDR3 extends over 16 amino acids. V gave up 3 bases and J gave up 4 bases; unmatched junction bases: 14. The germline V gene has CDR1 DFQATT and CDR2 SNEGSKA (reference sequence). CDR3 sequence: CSASRLAVTQLETQYF. CDR3 DNA: TGCAGTGCTAGTAGGCTAGCGGTTACACAGTTAGAGACCCAGTACTTC.

Here the CDR3 reads CASSHLGIIGGSYNEQFF. CDR3 in DNA: TGTGCCAGTAGTCACCTGGGGATTATCGGGGGGTCCTACAATGAGCAGTTCTTC. This rearrangement joins TRBV19 to TRBJ2-1, with 7 bases identical to TRBD2. Germline V gene lookup returns CDR1 LNHDA and CDR2 SQIVND (reference sequence). This CDR3 comprises 18 residues. Unmatched junction bases numbered 14, after V lost 5 bases and J lost 1 base. Together with reference TRBV19 and TRBJ2-1, the CDR3 gives the full variable domain: DGGITQSPKYLFRKEGQNVTLSCEQNLNHDAMYWYRQDPGQGLRLIYYSQIVNDFQKGDIAEGYSVSREKKESFPLTVTSAQKNPTAFYLCASSHLGIIGGSYNEQFFGPGTRLTVL.

The chain combines TRBV7-2 with TRBJ1-5, with 9 bases that match TRBD1. This CDR3 has 14 residues. V lost 3 bases, J lost 6 bases, and 3 bases stayed unmatched. The germline CDR1 and CDR2 sequences are SGHTA and FQGNSA. The CDR3 loop is CASSLGQGSQPQHF. In DNA form, the CDR3 reads TGTGCCAGCAGCTTGGGACAGGGCAGTCAGCCCCAGCATTTT.

The chain recombines TRBV6-5 with TRBJ2-7; 9 bases map to TRBD2. The CDR3 contains 14 residues. Germline V gene lookup returns CDR1 MNHEY and CDR2 SVGAGI. The V and J ends lost 7 bases and 4 bases, in that order; junction bases with no gene match: 8. DNA for the CDR3: TGTGCCAGCACCAGAGCGGGAGGTAGATACGAGCAGTACTTC. Translation gives CASTRAGGRYEQYF.

The chain has TRBV6-5 and TRBJ2-1; 12 bases agree with TRBD1. This CDR3 is 15 amino acids long. The junction had 8 bases not matched to a gene; V was cut back by 6 bases and J by 8 bases. The germline V gene has CDR1 MNHEY and CDR2 SVGAGI. The CDR3 loop reads CASSPGTGGRYEQFF. The CDR3 DNA reads as TGTGCCAGCAGCCCCGGGACAGGGGGCCGTTATGAGCAGTTCTTC.

This sequence joins TRBV28 and TRBJ2-2; D is perhaps TRBD1 (5 bases). The CDR3 is made up of 13 amino acids. Per the germline V gene, CDR1 is MDHEN and CDR2 is SYDVKM. Trimming removed 5 bases at V and 6 bases at J, with 10 bases between. Here the CDR3 reads CASSLPGSGELFF. In DNA form, the CDR3 reads TGTGCCAGCAGTCTCCCAGGGTCCGGGGAGCTGTTTTTT.

This chain connects TRBV4-1 to TRBJ2-7, with D uncertain. Trimming removed 1 base at V and 4 bases at J, with 8 bases between. This CDR3 spans 13 amino acids. Germline V gene data show CDR1 as MGHRA and CDR2 as YSYEKL. CDR3 protein: CASSQGNAYEQYF. In DNA, the CDR3 is TGCGCCAGCAGCCAAGGTAACGCGTACGAGCAGTACTTC.

The sample holds one count of this clone. The CDR3 spells CASSTRDRVATNEKLFF. The CDR3 nucleotides are TGTGCCAGTAGTACCAGGGACAGGGTGGCGACTAATGAAAAACTGTTTTTT. The gene calls are TRBV19 and TRBJ1-4, with TRBD1 matching over 9 bases. Germline V CDR1 and CDR2: LNHDA, SQIVND (reference sequence). Trimming took 4 bases from V and 2 from J; bases not matched to a gene: 8. This CDR3 contains 17 residues.

V and J are TRBV5-1 and TRBJ1-1, with D perhaps matching TRBD1 (5 bases). V dropped 4 bases and J dropped 1 base, with 17 bases sitting between them. Germline-derived CDR1 and CDR2 are SGHRS and YFSETQ. This CDR3 spans 16 amino acids. The CDR3 bases are TGCGCCAGCAGCACAATCGGGGGGATGGGGAACACTGAAGCTTTCTTT. It yields the protein CASSTIGGMGNTEAFF.

The V and J genes are TRBV28 and TRBJ2-2; 7 bases fit TRBD1. The CDR3 contains 16 residues. V was pared by 8 bases and J by 1 base, with 10 bases of the junction left unmatched. From germline, CDR1 is MDHEN and CDR2 SYDVKM. CDR3 coding DNA: TGTGCCAGCCATTTTCGACAGGGAGTGAACACCGGGGAGCTGTTTTTT. It encodes CASHFRQGVNTGELFF. Full variable domain (missing parts from reference TRBV28 and TRBJ2-2): DVKVTQSSRYLVKRTGEKVFLECVQDMDHENMFWYRQDPGLGLRLIYFSYDVKMKEKGDIPEGYSVSREKKERFSLILESASTNQTSMYLCASHFRQGVNTGELFFGEGSRLTVL.

This clone was found a few times. This chain uses TRBV18 with TRBJ1-3, with D hard to call. CDR1 and CDR2 (germline): KGHSH, LQKENI. CDR3 length equals 13 residues. V gave up 4 bases and J gave up 8 bases, with 12 bases separating them. CDR3 DNA sequence: TGTGCCAGCTCACGGGCCTATTCAGACACCATATATTTT. It translates to CASSRAYSDTIYF.

This clone was detected only once. J is TRBJ2-6 and V is TRBV18; a possible D gene is TRBD1 (6 bases). Germline V gene data show CDR1 as KGHSH and CDR2 as LQKENI. This CDR3 region has 17 residues. V was shortened by 2 bases and J by 1 base, with 12 bases between the two germline ends. In nucleotides, the CDR3 is TGTGCCAGCTCACCAAACAGGGCACTATCTGGGGCCAACGTCCTGACTTTC. Translating it yields CASSPNRALSGANVLTF.

The chain combines TRBV27 with TRBJ2-6; possible D gene TRBD2, 5 bases. The CDR3 sequence is 16 residues long. Germline V lookup: CDR1 MNHEY, CDR2 SMNVEV (reference sequence). Trimming left V 5 bases short and J 0 bases short, with 11 bases between. The CDR3 DNA is TGTGCCAGCAGTAACATCCGGGGCTCTGGGGCCAACGTCCTGACTTTC. Translation gives CASSNIRGSGANVLTF.

J is TRBJ2-3 and V is TRBV5-5; 7 nucleotides agree with TRBD2. Germline V CDR1 and CDR2: SGHKS, YYEKEE (reference sequence). The CDR3 sequence is 11 residues long. With V trimmed by 10 bases and J by 4 bases, 3 bases remained unmatched. The DNA of the CDR3 is TGTGCCCGGGGGGACCCAGATACGCAGTATTTT. Residues: CARGDPDTQYF.

The chain carries TRBV3-1 (or the pseudogene TRBV3-2) and TRBJ2-1, with 9 nucleotides matching TRBD1. The germline gives CDR1 LGHDT, CDR2 YNNKEL (reference sequence). The V gene end was trimmed by 5 bases and the J gene end by 8 bases; junction bases not matched to a gene: 13. The CDR3 has 16 amino acids. The CDR3 loop is CASSTLTGGLIYEQFF. As DNA, the CDR3 is TGTGCCAGCAGCACCCTGACAGGGGGGCTGATTTATGAGCAGTTCTTC.

V gene TRBV9 combines with J gene TRBJ2-1; a possible D gene is TRBD2 (6 bases). This CDR3 has 16 residues. CDR1 and CDR2 from the germline V gene are SGDLS and YYNGEE. Trimming pared 5 bases from V and 8 bases from J, leaving 23 bases between. The CDR3 is CASSALGGGDIDEQFF. The CDR3 DNA is TGTGCCAGCAGTGCCCTGGGTGGCGGGGATATCGATGAGCAGTTCTTC.

The chain recombines TRBV19 with TRBJ1-1; no firm D call. This CDR3 is 14 amino acids long. V lost 5 bases, J lost 1 base, and 11 bases lay in between. From germline, CDR1 is LNHDA and CDR2 SQIVND (reference sequence). The CDR3 spells CASSRLEGNTEAFF. Written as DNA, the CDR3 is TGTGCCAGTAGTCGTCTTGAGGGGAACACTGAAGCTTTCTTT.

J is TRBJ2-5 and V is TRBV2; 9 nucleotides align to TRBD2. CDR1 is SNHLY and CDR2 is FYNNEI in the germline V gene. The V segment lost 6 bases and the J segment 2 bases; nucleotides outside the gene matches: 7. The CDR3 covers 15 residues. The CDR3, as DNA: TGTGCCAGCAGGCTAGCGGGGCAACGACAAGAGACCCAGTACTTC. It codes for CASRLAGQRQETQYF.

V gene TRBV9 combines with J gene TRBJ1-4, with 7 bases fitting TRBD1. Germline CDR1 reads SGDLS; CDR2 reads YYNGEE. The J segment lost 5 bases and the V segment lost 3 bases, leaving 7 bases of the junction unmatched. CDR3 length: 15 residues. The CDR3 nucleotides are TGTGCCAGCAGCGCACAGGGGTTAAACAATGAAAAACTGTTTTTT. This codes for CASSAQGLNNEKLFF.

This chain connects TRBV15 to TRBJ1-1, with D uncertain. The CDR3 sequence is 15 residues long. The V and J ends lost 0 bases and 4 bases respectively, with 12 bases between them. Germline V CDR1 and CDR2: LNHNV, YYDKDF (reference sequence). CDR3 DNA: TGTGCCACCAGCAGAGATCAGGCGGGAGGCACTGAAGCTTTCTTT. Protein: CATSRDQAGGTEAFF. The full variable domain, with the rest looked up from reference TRBV15 and TRBJ1-1, is DAMVIQNPRYQVTQFGKPVTLSCSQTLNHNVMYWYQQKSSQAPKLLFHYYDKDFNNEADTPDNFQSRRPNTSFCFLDIRSPGLGDTAMYLCATSRDQAGGTEAFFGQGTRLTVV.

In this sample, this clone turned up many times. The rearrangement joins TRBV2 to TRBJ1-5, with D possibly being TRBD1 (5 bases). The germline V and J ends were trimmed by 6 bases and 7 bases, with 16 bases remaining between them. Per the germline V gene, CDR1 is SNHLY and CDR2 is FYNNEI. The CDR3 loop spans 14 amino acids. CDR3 loop: CASRADISGQPQHF. The CDR3 DNA reads TGTGCCAGCAGGGCTGACATTTCAGGGCAGCCCCAGCATTTT.

Comment on this clone: Distinct nucleotide sequences in the sample also encode this CDR3. The V and J genes are TRBV11-1 and TRBJ1-1; perhaps TRBD1 as D (6 bases). Germline CDR1 is SGHAT and CDR2 is FQDESV (reference sequence). The CDR3 has 14 residues. With 3 bases removed from V and 6 bases from J, the gap between germline ends came to 14 bases. DNA of the CDR3: TGTGCCAGCAGCTTCTCCACGGGGGGCTCTGAAGCTTTCTTT. Translated, it gives CASSFSTGGSEAFF.

The chain couples TRBV6-6 to TRBJ2-1, with D unresolved. The CDR3 has 14 amino acids. V was pared by 4 bases and J by 9 bases, with 16 bases between. The germline V gene encodes CDR1 MNHNY and CDR2 SVGAGI (reference sequence). The CDR3 DNA follows: TGTGCCAGCAGTTCCCAAAGCTCGGGTGGTGAGCAGTTCTTC. Amino acids: CASSSQSSGGEQFF.

This rearrangement joins TRBV19 to TRBJ1-5; TRBD1 is a possible D gene (6 bases). CDR3 length equals 16 residues. V was pared by 5 bases and J by 0 bases, with 14 bases between. In germline, CDR1 is LNHDA, CDR2 SQIVND (reference sequence). CDR3 DNA: TGTGCCAGTAGTCCGCGACAGGACGATAGCAATCAGCCCCAGCATTTT. It encodes CASSPRQDDSNQPQHF.

The genes are TRBV25-1 and TRBJ1-2; D is perhaps TRBD1 (5 bases). This CDR3 region has 13 residues. Germline V gives CDR1 MGHDK, CDR2 SYGVNS. V gave up 6 bases and J gave up 6 bases, with 14 bases separating them. The CDR3 loop is CASRDTSPNGYTF. In DNA, the CDR3 is TGTGCCAGCAGGGACACCTCGCCTAATGGCTACACCTTC.

The V and J genes are TRBV7-2 and TRBJ2-6; the match to TRBD1 covers 7 bases. The junction had 2 bases not matched to a gene; V was cut back by 4 bases and J by 2 bases. The V gene's germline CDR1 is SGHTA and CDR2 FQGNSA. This CDR3 is 15 amino acids long. The CDR3 region is CASSSQGAGANVLTF. DNA of the CDR3: TGTGCCAGCAGCTCCCAGGGGGCTGGGGCCAACGTCCTGACTTTC.

CDR3 loop: CASSRDREYEQYF. CDR3 nucleotides: TGTGCCAGCAGCCGGGACAGGGAGTACGAGCAGTACTTC. The gene calls are TRBV7-2 and TRBJ2-7; TRBD1 aligns across 9 bases. The CDR3 loop spans 13 amino acids. Germline V lookup: CDR1 SGHTA, CDR2 FQGNSA. V lost 5 bases and J lost 4; bases outside the gene matches: 3.

This clone was picked up a small number of times. This chain links TRBV15 with TRBJ2-7; 10 nucleotides match TRBD2. In germline, CDR1 is LNHNV, CDR2 YYDKDF (reference sequence). Unmatched junction bases numbered 6, after V lost 1 base and J lost 6 bases. This CDR3 is 15 amino acids long. CDR3 in DNA: TGTGCCACCAGCAGAGGATCTAGCGGGAGCCCCGAGCAGTACTTC. It is translated as CATSRGSSGSPEQYF.

With regard to this clone: Relative to the germline gene, one junction end is altered; a read error may explain this. The rearrangement links TRBV3-1 (or the pseudogene TRBV3-2) to TRBJ1-2; a possible D gene is TRBD1 (6 bases). The germline V gene encodes CDR1 LGHDT and CDR2 YNNKEL (reference sequence). CDR3 length: 13 amino acids. The CDR3, as DNA: TGTGCCGGCAGCCAAGCAGGGGCGGGTGGCTACACCTTC. Protein sequence: CAGSQAGAGGYTF.

The DNA for the CDR3 is TGTGCCACGAGATATCCGGGACAGGGGGCCTATGGCTACACCTTC. It encodes CATRYPGQGAYGYTF. The chain employs TRBV19 and TRBJ1-2; 12 bases fit TRBD1. With 10 bases clipped from V and 4 bases from J, the junction kept 10 bases outside the gene matches. CDR1 LNHDA and CDR2 SQIVND come from the germline V gene (reference sequence). The CDR3 covers 15 residues.

The chain employs TRBV21-1 and TRBJ2-7; TRBD2, the table's D call, lacks a check against the DNA. TRBV21-1 is a listed pseudogene. The CDR3 has 14 amino acids. In DNA form, the CDR3 reads TGTGCCAGCAGAAAGTCTAGCCTCTCAAGGGAGCAGTACTTC. Protein: CASRKSSLSREQYF.